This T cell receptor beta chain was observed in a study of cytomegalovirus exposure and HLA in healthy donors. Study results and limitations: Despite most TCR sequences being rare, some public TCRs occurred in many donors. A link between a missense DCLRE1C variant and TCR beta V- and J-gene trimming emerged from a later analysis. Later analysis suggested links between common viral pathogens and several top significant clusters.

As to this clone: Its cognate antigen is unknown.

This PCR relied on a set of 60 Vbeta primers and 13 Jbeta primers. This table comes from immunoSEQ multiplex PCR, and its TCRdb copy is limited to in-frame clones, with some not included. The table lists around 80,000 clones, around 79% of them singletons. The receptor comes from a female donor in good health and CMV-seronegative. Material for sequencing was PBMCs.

CDR3 protein: CASSPSRDRRTGFF. The CDR3, as DNA: TGTGCCAGCAGCCCGTCCCGGGACAGGCGGACTGGGTTCTTC. The rearrangement uses TRBV4-2 and TRBJ2-1; 8 nucleotides align to TRBD1. The CDR3 runs 14 residues. With 4 bases clipped from V and 15 bases from J, the junction kept 14 bases outside the gene matches. Germline V lookup: CDR1 LGHNA, CDR2 YNFKEQ.